This entry describes one TCR beta chain. Its antigen remains unidentified. Base qualities are not at hand, and no much larger clone is one base apart. The immunoSEQ Assay, a bias-controlled multiplex PCR, was used to amplify TCRbeta CDR3 regions from genomic DNA. Per the source publication's procedure: Nucleated cell counts per sample were estimated from amplification of reference gene primers within the assay. To quantify the absolute abundance of each unique TCRbeta CDR3 rearrangement, sequence reads were collapsed and filtered. Productive Simpson clonality was computed per sample as the square root of Simpson's diversity index over productive rearrangements. This immuneACCESS table, as held by TCRdb, lists in-frame sequences with V and J called but not all clones. Of the missing ones, under half trace to an unresolved V gene in checked studies; the others have no known cause. D and trimming were read from the DNA, whereas the V and J calls and clone size are those reported in that table. This sample is represented by about 200,000 clones; approximately 90% of them were singletons. The ten largest clones capture 4% to 5.5% of the sample.

The germline ends are 9 bases apart after V is trimmed by 6 bases and J by 1 base. The germline V gene sets CDR1 to ENHRY and CDR2 to SYGVKD. The CDR3 goes from the cysteine to the phenylalanine over 13 residues. Only the CDR3 DNA is retained, 39 bases long and in frame from the first base. This specimen comes from a study of blood T cell repertoires in COVID-19 (dated by TCRdb to the early 2020s). Concerning the study at large: Collaborator samples came from the United States, Italy and Spain and covered acute and convalescent phases of COVID-19. The material from the prospective study consisted of cDNA or gDNA derived from T cells, B-cell-depleted T cells, or PBMCs. The dataset comprised deeply sampled blood TCRbeta repertoires from subjects exposed to, actively infected with, or recovered from COVID-19. A freely available public database, intended as a resource for researchers studying the immune response to SARS-CoV-2, is where the repertoires were released. The samples were drawn from the first 160 participants of the ongoing ImmuneRACE study and from about 1,200 subjects provided by 6 global collaborators. Nearly every sample came with metadata listing a de-identified subject ID, COVID-19 status, age in years and sex. Where available, HLA class I and class II types were obtained from metadata supplied by the sample provider rather than from assay-based typing.

The collaborating institutions used their own protocols to collect whole blood in K2EDTA tubes. For TCRbeta analysis, collaborators shipped samples in one of three forms: frozen whole blood, isolated PBMCs, or DNA extracted from either of those sample types. What the authors observed across the whole study: The quantity of clinical and demographic metadata differed by source and by participant and was supplied without curation.

The chain joins TRBV10-3 to TRBJ1-1; D gene: possibly TRBD1, on 5 matching bases. The specimen was peripheral blood. The clonotype originates from a woman aged 40-49 years with acute or convalescent COVID-19. The CDR3 loop reads CAIRAGPNTEAFF. Here is the DNA: TGTGCCATCAGGGCAGGGCCGAACACTGAAGCTTTCTTT.